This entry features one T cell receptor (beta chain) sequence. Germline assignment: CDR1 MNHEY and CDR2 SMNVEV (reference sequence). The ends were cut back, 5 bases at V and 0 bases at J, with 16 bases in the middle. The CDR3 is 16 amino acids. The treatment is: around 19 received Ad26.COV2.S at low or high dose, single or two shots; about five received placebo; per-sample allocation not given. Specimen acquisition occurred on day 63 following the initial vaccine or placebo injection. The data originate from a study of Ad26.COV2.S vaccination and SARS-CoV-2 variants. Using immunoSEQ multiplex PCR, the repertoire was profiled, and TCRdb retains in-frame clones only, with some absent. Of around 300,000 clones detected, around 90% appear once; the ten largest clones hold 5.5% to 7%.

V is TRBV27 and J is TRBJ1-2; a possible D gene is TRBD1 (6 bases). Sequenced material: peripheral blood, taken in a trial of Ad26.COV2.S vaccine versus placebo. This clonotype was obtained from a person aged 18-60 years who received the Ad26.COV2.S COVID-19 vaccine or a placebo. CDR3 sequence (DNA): TGTGCCAGCAGTATTTGGGGGCGAGGGACTAACTATGGCTACACCTTC. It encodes CASSIWGRGTNYGYTF.